This TCR beta chain was identified in a study of cytomegalovirus exposure and HLA in healthy donors. The PCR had 60 Vbeta and 13 Jbeta primers. Generated by immunoSEQ multiplex PCR, the TCRdb table keeps only in-frame clones and is missing some. The repertoire holds 100,000 to 150,000 clones, with approximately 78% as singletons. General study results and limits: Presence/absence analyses assumed roughly uniform sequencing depth across donors. Among TCR beta chains of equal frequency, HLA-associated ones were more clonally expanded in a later analysis.

As concerns this clone: Its target is unknown.

The V end lost 7 bases, the J end lost 6 bases, and 13 bases lay between the germline ends. The CDR3 sequence is 13 residues long. Germline V gene sequence: CDR1 LNHDA, CDR2 SQIVND (reference sequence). Source material: PBMCs. This chain links TRBV19 with TRBJ2-1; D is unclear. This TCR came from a woman between 40 and 55 years old in good health and CMV-seronegative. The CDR3 region has the DNA TGTGCCAGTAACGGCATCCCGGGCAATGAGCAGTTCTTC. This translates into CASNGIPGNEQFF.